This T cell receptor beta chain was captured by sequencing in a study of blood T cell repertoires in COVID-19. Across the whole study: Collection of acute and convalescent COVID-19 samples took place in the United States, Italy and Spain.

This clone was recorded at least ten times. Libraries were prepared by immunoSEQ multiplex PCR; TCRdb keeps only in-frame clonotypes and omits some of them. Of about 200,000 clones in the sample, over 70% were seen once. Trimming removed 8 bases from V and 0 bases from J; junction bases left unmatched: 7. CDR1 MNHEY and CDR2 SVGAGI come from the germline V gene. This CDR3 is 14 amino acids long. This sequence originates from a man aged 35-49 years with acute or convalescent COVID-19. The sequencing input was peripheral blood. The V and J genes are TRBV6-5 and TRBJ2-7; 7 positions match TRBD1. CDR3: CASRVQGLSYEQYF. CDR3 bases: TGTGCCAGCCGGGTACAGGGGCTCTCCTACGAGCAGTACTTC.